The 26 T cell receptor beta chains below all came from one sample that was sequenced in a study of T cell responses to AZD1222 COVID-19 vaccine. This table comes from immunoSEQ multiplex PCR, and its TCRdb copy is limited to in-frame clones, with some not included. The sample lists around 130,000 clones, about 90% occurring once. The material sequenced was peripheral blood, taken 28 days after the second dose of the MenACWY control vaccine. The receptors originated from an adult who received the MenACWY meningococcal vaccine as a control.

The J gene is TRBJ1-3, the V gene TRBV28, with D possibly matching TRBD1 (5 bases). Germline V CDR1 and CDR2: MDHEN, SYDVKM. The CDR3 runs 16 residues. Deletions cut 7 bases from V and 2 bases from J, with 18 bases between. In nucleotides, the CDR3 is TGTGCCAGCACCTTGTTTGGGGACGAGACTGGAAACACCATATATTTT. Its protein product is CASTLFGDETGNTIYF.

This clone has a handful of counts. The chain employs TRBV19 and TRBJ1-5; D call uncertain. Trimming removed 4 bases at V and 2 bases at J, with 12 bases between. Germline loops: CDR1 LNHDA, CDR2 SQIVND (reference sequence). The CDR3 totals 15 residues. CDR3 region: CASSTAVAGNQPQHF. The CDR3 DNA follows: TGTGCCAGTAGTACCGCGGTGGCGGGCAATCAGCCCCAGCATTTT.

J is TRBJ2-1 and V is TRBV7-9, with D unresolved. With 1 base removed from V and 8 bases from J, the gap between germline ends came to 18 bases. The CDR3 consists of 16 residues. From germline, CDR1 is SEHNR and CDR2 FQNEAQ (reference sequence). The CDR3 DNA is TGTGCCAGCAGCTTAGTTTCCGGTTGGGTGCTGGATGAGCAGTTCTTC. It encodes CASSLVSGWVLDEQFF.

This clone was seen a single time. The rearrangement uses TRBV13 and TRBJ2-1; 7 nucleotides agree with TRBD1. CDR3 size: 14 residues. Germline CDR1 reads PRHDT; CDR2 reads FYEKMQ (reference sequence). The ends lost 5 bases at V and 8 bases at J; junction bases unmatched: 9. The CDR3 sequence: CASSLRGLDDEQFF. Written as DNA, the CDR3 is TGTGCCAGCAGCCTAAGGGGGCTTGACGATGAGCAGTTCTTC.

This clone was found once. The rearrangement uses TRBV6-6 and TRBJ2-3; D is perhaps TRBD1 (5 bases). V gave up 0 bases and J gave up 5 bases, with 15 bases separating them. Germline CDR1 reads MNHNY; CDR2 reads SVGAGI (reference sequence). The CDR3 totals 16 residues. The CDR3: CASSYSKNRRQDTQYF. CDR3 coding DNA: TGTGCCAGCAGTTACTCGAAAAACAGGCGCCAAGATACGCAGTATTTT.

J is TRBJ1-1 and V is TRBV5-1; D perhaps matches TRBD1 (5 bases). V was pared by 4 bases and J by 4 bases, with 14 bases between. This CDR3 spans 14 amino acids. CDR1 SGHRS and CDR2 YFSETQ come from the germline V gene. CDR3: CASSPHQGGTEAFF. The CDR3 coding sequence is TGCGCCAGCAGCCCGCACCAGGGAGGCACTGAAGCTTTCTTT.

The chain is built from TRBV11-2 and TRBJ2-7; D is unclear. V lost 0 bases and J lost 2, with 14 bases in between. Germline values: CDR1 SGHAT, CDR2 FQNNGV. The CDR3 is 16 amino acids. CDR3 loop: CASSLDSAGTAYEQYF. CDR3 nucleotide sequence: TGTGCCAGCAGCTTAGATTCGGCAGGTACTGCCTACGAGCAGTACTTC.

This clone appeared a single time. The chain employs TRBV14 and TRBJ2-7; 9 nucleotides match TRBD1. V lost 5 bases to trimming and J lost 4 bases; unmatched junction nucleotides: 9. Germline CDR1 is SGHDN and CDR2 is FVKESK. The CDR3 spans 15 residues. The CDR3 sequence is CASSSGTGSGYEQYF. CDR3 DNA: TGTGCCAGCAGCTCCGGGACAGGGAGCGGATACGAGCAGTACTTC.

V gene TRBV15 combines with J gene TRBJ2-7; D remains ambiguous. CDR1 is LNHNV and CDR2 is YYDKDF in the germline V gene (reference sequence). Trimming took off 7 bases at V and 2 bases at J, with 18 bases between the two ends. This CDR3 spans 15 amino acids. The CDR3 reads CATTMAAGGTYEQYF. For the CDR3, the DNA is TGTGCCACCACCATGGCGGCCGGCGGAACCTACGAGCAGTACTTC.

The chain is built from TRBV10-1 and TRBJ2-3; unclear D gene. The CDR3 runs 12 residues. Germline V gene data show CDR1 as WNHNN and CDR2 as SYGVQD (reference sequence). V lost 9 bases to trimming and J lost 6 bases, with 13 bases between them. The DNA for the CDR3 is TGCGCCAGTCCTGTCCTAGGGGATACGCAGTATTTT. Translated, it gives CASPVLGDTQYF.

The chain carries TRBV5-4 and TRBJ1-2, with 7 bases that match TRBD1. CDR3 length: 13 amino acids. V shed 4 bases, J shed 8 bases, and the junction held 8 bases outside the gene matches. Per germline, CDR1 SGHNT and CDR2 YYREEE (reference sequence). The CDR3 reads CASSRDSGGGYTF. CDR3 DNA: TGTGCCAGCAGCCGGGACAGCGGGGGGGGCTACACCTTC.

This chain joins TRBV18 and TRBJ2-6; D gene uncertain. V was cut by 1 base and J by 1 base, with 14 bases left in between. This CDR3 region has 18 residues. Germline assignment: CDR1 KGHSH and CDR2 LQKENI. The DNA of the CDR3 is TGTGCCAGCTCACCACAAGGGCCTGGTGGTTCTGGGGCCAACGTCCTGACTTTC. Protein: CASSPQGPGGSGANVLTF.

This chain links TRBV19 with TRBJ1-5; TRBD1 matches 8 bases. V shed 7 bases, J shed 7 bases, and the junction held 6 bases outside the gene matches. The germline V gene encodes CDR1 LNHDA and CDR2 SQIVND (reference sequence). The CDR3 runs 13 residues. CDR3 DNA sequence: TGTGCCAGTAACGACAGGGGCAGGCAGCCCCAGCATTTT. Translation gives CASNDRGRQPQHF.

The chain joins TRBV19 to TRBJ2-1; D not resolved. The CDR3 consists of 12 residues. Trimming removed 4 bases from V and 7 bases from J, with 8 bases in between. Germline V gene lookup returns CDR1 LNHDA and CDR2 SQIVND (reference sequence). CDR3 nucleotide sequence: TGTGCCAGTAGTAAGCTAGGGAATGAGCAGTTCTTC. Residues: CASSKLGNEQFF.

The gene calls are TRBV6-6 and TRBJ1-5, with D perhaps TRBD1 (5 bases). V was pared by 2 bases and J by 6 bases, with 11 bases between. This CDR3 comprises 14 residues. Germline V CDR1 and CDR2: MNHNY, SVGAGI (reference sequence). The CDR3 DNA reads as TGTGCCAGCAGTTACGGGGGGTCGGGTCAGCCCCAGCATTTT. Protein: CASSYGGSGQPQHF.

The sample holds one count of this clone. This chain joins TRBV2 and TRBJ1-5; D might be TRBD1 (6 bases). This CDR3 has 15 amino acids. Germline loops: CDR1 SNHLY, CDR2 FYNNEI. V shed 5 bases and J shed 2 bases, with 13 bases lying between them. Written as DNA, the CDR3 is TGTGCCAGCAGTTTACAGGGTTTGGGCAATCAGCCCCAGCATTTT. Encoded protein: CASSLQGLGNQPQHF.

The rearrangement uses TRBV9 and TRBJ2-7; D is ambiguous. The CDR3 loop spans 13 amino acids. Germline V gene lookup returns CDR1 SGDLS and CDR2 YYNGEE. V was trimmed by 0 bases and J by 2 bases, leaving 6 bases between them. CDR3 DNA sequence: TGTGCCAGCAGCGTAGACGGTGCCTACGAGCAGTACTTC. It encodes CASSVDGAYEQYF.

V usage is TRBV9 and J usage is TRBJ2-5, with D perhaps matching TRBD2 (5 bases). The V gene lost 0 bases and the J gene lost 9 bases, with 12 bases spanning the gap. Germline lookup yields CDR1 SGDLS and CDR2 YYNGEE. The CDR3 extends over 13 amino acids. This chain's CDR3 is CASSVGNGAAQYF. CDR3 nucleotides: TGTGCCAGCAGCGTAGGGAATGGAGCGGCCCAGTACTTC.

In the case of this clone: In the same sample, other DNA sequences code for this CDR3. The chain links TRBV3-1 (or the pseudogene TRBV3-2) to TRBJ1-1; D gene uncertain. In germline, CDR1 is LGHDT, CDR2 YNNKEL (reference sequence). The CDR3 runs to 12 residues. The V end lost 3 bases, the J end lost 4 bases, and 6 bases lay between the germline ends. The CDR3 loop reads CASSQVGTEAFF. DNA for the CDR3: TGTGCCAGCAGCCAGGTGGGCACTGAAGCTTTCTTT.

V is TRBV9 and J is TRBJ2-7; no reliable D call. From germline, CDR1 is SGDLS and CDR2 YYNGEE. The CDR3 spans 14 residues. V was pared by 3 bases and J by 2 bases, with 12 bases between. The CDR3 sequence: CASSAGSRTYEQYF. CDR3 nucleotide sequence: TGTGCCAGCAGCGCGGGCAGCAGAACCTACGAGCAGTACTTC.

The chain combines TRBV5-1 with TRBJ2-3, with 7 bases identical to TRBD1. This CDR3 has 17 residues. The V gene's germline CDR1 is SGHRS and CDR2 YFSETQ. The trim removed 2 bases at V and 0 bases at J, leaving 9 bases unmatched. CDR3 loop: CASSLGVAGGSTDTQYF. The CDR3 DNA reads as TGCGCCAGCAGCTTAGGTGTGGCAGGGGGTAGCACAGATACGCAGTATTTT.

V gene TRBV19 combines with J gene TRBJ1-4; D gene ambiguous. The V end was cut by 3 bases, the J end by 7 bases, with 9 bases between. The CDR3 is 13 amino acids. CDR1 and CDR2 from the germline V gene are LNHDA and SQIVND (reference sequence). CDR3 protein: CASSIRLAEKLFF. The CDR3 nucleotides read TGTGCCAGTAGTATCCGCTTAGCTGAAAAACTGTTTTTT.

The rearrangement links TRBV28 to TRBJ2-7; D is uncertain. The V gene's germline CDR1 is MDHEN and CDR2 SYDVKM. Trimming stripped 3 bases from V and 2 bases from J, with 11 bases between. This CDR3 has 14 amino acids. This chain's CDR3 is CASSFGGKPYEQYF. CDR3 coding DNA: TGTGCCAGCAGTTTTGGCGGCAAGCCCTACGAGCAGTACTTC.

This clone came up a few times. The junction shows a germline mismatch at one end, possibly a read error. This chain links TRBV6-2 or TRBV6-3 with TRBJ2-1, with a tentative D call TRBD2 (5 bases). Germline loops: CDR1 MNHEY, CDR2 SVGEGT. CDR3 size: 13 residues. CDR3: CASSYYPGNEQFF. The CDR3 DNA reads TGTGCCAGCAGCTACTACCCGGGGAATGAGCAGTTCTTC.

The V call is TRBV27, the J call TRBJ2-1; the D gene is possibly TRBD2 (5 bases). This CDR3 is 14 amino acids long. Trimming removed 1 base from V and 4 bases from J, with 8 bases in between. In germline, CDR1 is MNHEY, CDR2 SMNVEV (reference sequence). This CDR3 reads CASSLWESYNEQFF. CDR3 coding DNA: TGTGCCAGCAGTTTATGGGAGTCGTACAATGAGCAGTTCTTC.

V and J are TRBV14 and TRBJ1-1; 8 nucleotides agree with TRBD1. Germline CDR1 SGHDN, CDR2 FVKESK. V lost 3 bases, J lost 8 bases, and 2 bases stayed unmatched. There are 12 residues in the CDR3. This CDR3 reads CASSQRQGEAFF. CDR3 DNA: TGTGCCAGCAGCCAGAGACAGGGGGAAGCTTTCTTT.